This TCR beta chain came from a study of patients and donors after allogeneic stem cell transplantation (TCRdb year 2020). To note about this clonotype: What this receptor recognizes is not known. The input lacks base qualities; no much larger clone sits a single base away.

Libraries came from RT-PCR. Sequenced using a NextSeq 550. TCRdb took the public reads, trimmed them with fastp at Q25, ran MiXCR for clone calling and kept in-frame beta chains. Each entry is one CDR3 protein sequence, shown with its most common DNA and genes. Across this sample there are about 230,000 distinct CDR3 sequences, with 13% to 15% seen only once. Around a tenth of the sample is held by the ten biggest clonotypes. The CDR3 holds 13 amino acids from the cysteine to the phenylalanine. Here the CDR3 DNA is all that survives: 39 bases in frame from base 1. Taken from the germline V gene, the CDR1 and CDR2 loops are KGHDR and SFDVKD. V and J lose 8 bases and 0 bases, and a span of 8 bases separates them.

The clonotype comes from a human donor who was either an allogeneic HSCT recipient or a stem cell or donor lymphocyte infusion donor (not recorded which). It is not recorded whose cells these are; they may come from a transplant donor. The source material was blood, either unsorted or a sorted T cell fraction (not recorded which). The chain was built from TRBV24-1 and TRBJ2-3; TRBD1 is a weak D gene call, 6 bases matching. The nucleotide sequence is TGTGCCACCACGACAGGCAGCACAGATACGCAGTATTTT. Its product reads: CATTTGSTDTQYF.